The clone carrying this TCR beta chain turned up a few times. The CDR3 sequence is 15 residues long. Per the germline V gene, CDR1 is SQVTM and CDR2 is ANQGSEA. Between the trimmed V and J ends, which lost 3 bases and 0 bases, there was a span of 11 bases. This specimen comes from a study of cytomegalovirus exposure and HLA in healthy donors. PCR involved 60 Vbeta and 13 Jbeta primers. Sequenced by immunoSEQ multiplex PCR; TCRdb stores in-frame clones only, minus some. The table has about 160,000 clones, around 80% seen once; the top ten hold around 6.9%. The chain joins TRBV29-1 to TRBJ2-2, with TRBD2 as a possible D gene (6 bases). The sequenced sample was PBMCs. This receptor was taken from a male donor in good health and CMV-seropositive. The CDR3 region has the DNA TGCAGCGTTGATCCTGGAGGGGCGAACACCGGGGAGCTGTTTTTT. Its protein is CSVDPGGANTGELFF.